What follows are 27 T cell receptor beta chains derived from one specimen sequenced in a study of blood T cell repertoires in COVID-19. Profiled with immunoSEQ multiplex PCR; TCRdb holds only in-frame clones, not every one. The profile shows about 320,000 clones, more than 70% of them singletons. The material sequenced was peripheral blood. These receptors all come from a man aged 18 to 30 who had recovered from COVID-19.

J is TRBJ1-6 and V is TRBV5-1; D possibly corresponds to TRBD1 (6 bases). The CDR3 is 16 amino acids. V gave up 3 bases and J gave up 6 bases, with 16 bases separating them. CDR1 and CDR2 from the germline V gene are SGHRS and YFSETQ. CDR3: CASSSQGLAPNSPLHF. As DNA, the CDR3 is TGCGCCAGCAGCTCCCAGGGGCTCGCTCCTAATTCACCCCTCCACTTT. The full variable domain, its missing parts supplied by reference TRBV5-1 and TRBJ1-6, is KAGVTQTPRYLIKTRGQQVTLSCSPISGHRSVSWYQQTPGQGLQFLFEYFSETQRNKGNFPGRFSGRQFSNSRSEMNVSTLELGDSALYLCASSSQGLAPNSPLHFGNGTRLTVT.

This clone has just one count. This chain uses TRBV19 with TRBJ1-1, with 7 bases matching TRBD1. V shed 11 bases, J shed 1 base, and the junction held 4 bases outside the gene matches. The CDR3 sequence is 12 residues long. Germline CDR1 is LNHDA and CDR2 is SQIVND (reference sequence). CDR3 sequence reads: CAAGQWNTEAFF. CDR3 coding DNA: TGTGCCGCGGGACAGTGGAACACTGAAGCTTTCTTT. Supplemented by reference TRBV19 and TRBJ1-1, the full variable domain reads DGGITQSPKYLFRKEGQNVTLSCEQNLNHDAMYWYRQDPGQGLRLIYYSQIVNDFQKGDIAEGYSVSREKKESFPLTVTSAQKNPTAFYLCAAGQWNTEAFFGQGTRLTVV.

The V and J genes are TRBV2 and TRBJ1-5, with a weak D call TRBD1 (6 bases). Trimming cost V 0 bases and J 7 bases, with 13 bases left between them. CDR1 is SNHLY, CDR2 FYNNEI, per germline. CDR3 length: 15 amino acids. The CDR3 DNA reads as TGTGCCAGCAGTGAAGCGCCAGGGGCCAGGCAGCCCCAGCATTTT. It specifies CASSEAPGARQPQHF.

This clone appeared once. The chain combines TRBV6-2 or TRBV6-3 with TRBJ2-1; 7 bases are shared with TRBD2. The germline gives CDR1 MNHEY, CDR2 SVGEGT. The CDR3 is 15 amino acids. The junction had 12 bases not matched to a gene; V was cut back by 6 bases and J by 7 bases. CDR3 sequence reads: CASSLQRGAINEQFF. Here the CDR3 DNA reads TGTGCCAGCAGCCTACAGCGGGGAGCAATTAATGAGCAGTTCTTC.

The rearrangement uses TRBV27 and TRBJ1-4; the D is unclear. With 6 bases removed from V and 7 bases from J, the gap between germline ends came to 12 bases. This CDR3 comprises 13 residues. Germline CDR1 is MNHEY and CDR2 is SMNVEV (reference sequence). CDR3 loop: CASRPGRSEKLFF. The CDR3 DNA sequence: TGTGCCAGCAGACCGGGAAGGAGTGAAAAACTGTTTTTT.

The gene calls are TRBV18 and TRBJ2-2; 7 bases line up with TRBD1. Germline V gene data show CDR1 as KGHSH and CDR2 as LQKENI. J lost 2 bases, V lost 2 bases, and 5 bases had no gene match. The CDR3 consists of 16 residues. In nucleotides, the CDR3 is TGTGCCAGCTCACCATTCCGGGACAGAAACACCGGGGAGCTGTTTTTT. Translating it yields CASSPFRDRNTGELFF.

The chain joins TRBV18 to TRBJ1-2; 8 bases agree with TRBD1. J gave up 8 bases and V 3 bases, and 11 bases lay outside the gene matches. Looked up from germline, CDR1 is KGHSH and CDR2 is LQKENI. CDR3 length: 15 amino acids. CDR3 sequence: CASSPPGQVARGYTF. DNA of the CDR3: TGTGCCAGCTCACCGCCGGGACAGGTAGCTAGGGGCTACACCTTC. Full variable domain (outside the CDR3, taken from reference TRBV18 and TRBJ1-2): NAGVMQNPRHLVRRRGQEARLRCSPMKGHSHVYWYRQLPEEGLKFMVYLQKENIIDESGMPKERFSAEFPKEGPSILRIQQVVRGDSAAYFCASSPPGQVARGYTFGSGTRLTVV.

The V call is TRBV6-8, the J call TRBJ2-7; weak D call: TRBD1 (6 bases). Germline V gives CDR1 MNHGY, CDR2 SAAAGT. Trimming removed 2 bases from V and 5 bases from J, with 10 bases in between. The CDR3 loop spans 13 amino acids. CDR3 sequence: CASSYDRRDEQYF. CDR3 sequence (DNA): TGTGCCAGCAGTTACGACAGGCGGGACGAGCAGTACTTC.

This clone showed up just once. This chain uses TRBV12-3 or TRBV12-4 with TRBJ1-5, with D possibly matching TRBD1 (6 bases). This CDR3 is 13 amino acids long. V was pared by 5 bases and J by 7 bases, with 12 bases between. The CDR3 sequence is CASSPRGGQPQHF. The CDR3 bases are TGTGCCAGCAGTCCCAGGGGTGGGCAGCCCCAGCATTTT.

This rearrangement joins TRBV11-2 to TRBJ2-5; 7 positions agree with TRBD2. The CDR3 contains 13 residues. The V gene end was trimmed by 0 bases and the J gene end by 5 bases; junction bases not matched to a gene: 0. The germline V gene has CDR1 SGHAT and CDR2 FQNNGV. The chain's CDR3 is CASSLEGGETQYF. DNA of the CDR3: TGTGCCAGCAGCTTAGAGGGGGGGGAGACCCAGTACTTC.

This sequence joins TRBV18 and TRBJ2-1; D possibly corresponds to TRBD2 (6 bases). CDR1 and CDR2 (germline): KGHSH, LQKENI. The ends were cut back, 4 bases at V and 4 bases at J, with 14 bases in the middle. The CDR3 contains 15 residues. This CDR3 is CASSLASEPYNEQFF. CDR3 sequence (DNA): TGTGCCAGCTCACTTGCTAGCGAACCTTACAATGAGCAGTTCTTC. Combining the CDR3 with reference TRBV18 and TRBJ2-1 gives the whole variable domain NAGVMQNPRHLVRRRGQEARLRCSPMKGHSHVYWYRQLPEEGLKFMVYLQKENIIDESGMPKERFSAEFPKEGPSILRIQQVVRGDSAAYFCASSLASEPYNEQFFGPGTRLTVL.

V and J are TRBV29-1 and TRBJ2-1, with 8 nucleotides matching TRBD2. The J segment lost 7 bases and the V segment lost 2 bases, leaving 10 bases of the junction unmatched. This CDR3 is 15 amino acids long. CDR1 and CDR2 from the germline V gene are SQVTM and ANQGSEA. The CDR3 DNA reads as TGCAGCGTTGAAACGGCTAGCGGGCTTAGAAATGAGCAGTTCTTC. Encoded protein: CSVETASGLRNEQFF.

Here the CDR3 DNA reads TGTGCCAGCTCTCTTGACATTACGAGAAACACCATATATTTT. Encoded protein: CASSLDITRNTIYF. The chain is built from TRBV18 and TRBJ1-3; D gene uncertain. Germline CDR1 KGHSH, CDR2 LQKENI. Trimming took 6 bases from V and 5 from J, leaving 14 bases between them. There are 14 residues in the CDR3.

The CDR3 DNA sequence: TGTGCCAGTAGTATATTACCCCCAGGCAATCAGCCCCAGCATTTT. Translation gives CASSILPPGNQPQHF. The gene calls are TRBV19 and TRBJ1-5; the D is unclear. Germline assignment: CDR1 LNHDA and CDR2 SQIVND (reference sequence). With 2 bases removed from V and 2 bases from J, the gap between germline ends came to 10 bases. The CDR3 is made up of 15 amino acids.

V is TRBV30 and J is TRBJ2-7; a possible D gene is TRBD1 (6 bases). The CDR3 is 14 residues long. V was cut by 2 bases and J by 3 bases, with 14 bases left in between. Per the germline V gene, CDR1 is GTSNPN and CDR2 is SVGIG (reference sequence). CDR3 loop: CAWSRGKGGYEQYF. The CDR3 DNA sequence: TGTGCCTGGAGTCGAGGAAAAGGGGGCTACGAGCAGTACTTC.

The chain links TRBV7-8 to TRBJ1-4, with D uncertain. The length of the CDR3 is 15 residues. V was cut by 0 bases and J by 4 bases, with 9 bases left in between. Germline values: CDR1 SGHVS, CDR2 FQNEAQ. The CDR3 region is CASSLAGRINEKLFF. CDR3 DNA sequence: TGTGCCAGCAGCTTAGCAGGCAGGATTAATGAAAAACTGTTTTTT.

This clone was observed a few times. CDR3 amino acids: CASSPRDSRLAAAYEQYF. CDR3 DNA sequence: TGTGCCAGCAGTCCCCGGGACAGCCGACTAGCGGCGGCCTACGAGCAGTACTTC. The rearrangement links TRBV27 to TRBJ2-7, with 9 bases fitting TRBD2. J lost 2 bases, V lost 5 bases, and 16 bases had no gene match. Per germline, CDR1 MNHEY and CDR2 SMNVEV (reference sequence). The CDR3 has 18 amino acids.

This chain joins TRBV9 and TRBJ1-2; 9 bases agree with TRBD1. Germline values: CDR1 SGDLS, CDR2 YYNGEE. The CDR3 runs to 15 residues. V was clipped by 3 bases and J by 2 bases; unmatched bases: 5. The CDR3 nucleotides are TGTGCCAGCAGCGGAAGGGACAGGGACAACTATGGCTACACCTTC. Encoded protein: CASSGRDRDNYGYTF.

The chain carries TRBV27 and TRBJ1-2; 8 nucleotides match TRBD1. The CDR3 is 13 residues long. V lost 2 bases, J lost 8 bases, and 4 bases stayed unmatched. Germline V CDR1 and CDR2: MNHEY, SMNVEV (reference sequence). The CDR3 protein is CASSLDRGSGYTF. The CDR3 DNA reads as TGTGCCAGCAGTTTAGACAGGGGATCCGGCTACACCTTC.

This clone has only a few counts. This chain links TRBV4-1 with TRBJ1-2; weak D call: TRBD1 (5 bases). Trimming cost V 0 bases and J 1 base, with 12 bases left between them. CDR3 length equals 16 residues. Per germline, CDR1 MGHRA and CDR2 YSYEKL. In DNA, the CDR3 is TGCGCCAGCAGCCAAGAATGGACACCTGTTAACTATGGCTACACCTTC. It yields the protein CASSQEWTPVNYGYTF.

V is TRBV6-6 and J is TRBJ1-2; D remains ambiguous. The V gene's germline CDR1 is MNHNY and CDR2 SVGAGI (reference sequence). Trimming stripped 8 bases from V and 4 bases from J, with 14 bases between. This CDR3 region has 13 residues. The CDR3 nucleotides read TGTGCCAGCCTTGCCAAAGAGGGCTATGGCTACACCTTC. Encoded protein: CASLAKEGYGYTF.

The chain employs TRBV19 and TRBJ2-1; the D gene is possibly TRBD2 (5 bases). V lost 5 bases and J 6 bases, leaving 14 bases between the germline ends. CDR1 LNHDA and CDR2 SQIVND come from the germline V gene (reference sequence). The CDR3 is made up of 14 amino acids. The CDR3 DNA reads as TGTGCCAGTAGTCCTGACCCCGGAGGCAATGAGCAGTTCTTC. This gives the protein CASSPDPGGNEQFF. The variable domain in full, completed from reference TRBV19 and TRBJ2-1, reads DGGITQSPKYLFRKEGQNVTLSCEQNLNHDAMYWYRQDPGQGLRLIYYSQIVNDFQKGDIAEGYSVSREKKESFPLTVTSAQKNPTAFYLCASSPDPGGNEQFFGPGTRLTVL.

This chain connects TRBV9 to TRBJ2-5, with D maybe TRBD1 (8 bases). The CDR3 runs 17 residues. V was pared by 0 bases and J by 5 bases, with 20 bases between. Germline assignment: CDR1 SGDLS and CDR2 YYNGEE. The CDR3, as DNA: TGTGCCAGCAGCGTAGCAGGGGGGGACAGGTTGCGGGAGACCCAGTACTTC. Its translation is CASSVAGGDRLRETQYF.

This chain links TRBV19 with TRBJ1-2, with 7 nucleotides matching TRBD1. Germline trimming cut 3 bases from V and 2 bases from J; bases unmatched to any gene: 6. The CDR3 is 15 residues long. Germline V gene sequence: CDR1 LNHDA, CDR2 SQIVND (reference sequence). The CDR3: CASSMSGGVNYGYTF. CDR3 DNA sequence: TGTGCCAGTAGTATGTCAGGGGGAGTGAACTATGGCTACACCTTC.

The chain recombines TRBV4-2 with TRBJ1-1; 7 bases align to TRBD1. CDR1 and CDR2 (germline): LGHNA, YNFKEQ. CDR3 length: 16 amino acids. V was clipped by 3 bases and J by 1 base; unmatched bases: 8. The chain's CDR3 is CASSHLTDRENTEAFF. For the CDR3, the DNA is TGTGCCAGCAGCCACTTAACCGACAGGGAGAACACTGAAGCTTTCTTT.

The sample holds one count of this clone. The sample contains more than one DNA sequence encoding this CDR3. The rearrangement links TRBV6-2 or TRBV6-3 to TRBJ2-7; TRBD2 matches at 8 bases. The junction had 5 bases not matched to a gene; V was cut back by 5 bases and J by 2 bases. This CDR3 has 14 amino acids. Germline V gives CDR1 MNHEY, CDR2 SVGEGT. The CDR3 nucleotides are TGTGCCAGCAGTCCCGGACTAGCCGCCTACGAGCAGTACTTC. Its protein is CASSPGLAAYEQYF.

V and J are TRBV6-5 and TRBJ2-7; D might be TRBD2 (5 bases). Trimming cost V 6 bases and J 3 bases, with 9 bases left between them. CDR3 length equals 12 residues. Germline V gene data show CDR1 as MNHEY and CDR2 as SVGAGI. Here the CDR3 reads CASRTGYYEQYF. The CDR3 coding sequence is TGTGCCAGCAGGACGGGGTACTACGAGCAGTACTTC.